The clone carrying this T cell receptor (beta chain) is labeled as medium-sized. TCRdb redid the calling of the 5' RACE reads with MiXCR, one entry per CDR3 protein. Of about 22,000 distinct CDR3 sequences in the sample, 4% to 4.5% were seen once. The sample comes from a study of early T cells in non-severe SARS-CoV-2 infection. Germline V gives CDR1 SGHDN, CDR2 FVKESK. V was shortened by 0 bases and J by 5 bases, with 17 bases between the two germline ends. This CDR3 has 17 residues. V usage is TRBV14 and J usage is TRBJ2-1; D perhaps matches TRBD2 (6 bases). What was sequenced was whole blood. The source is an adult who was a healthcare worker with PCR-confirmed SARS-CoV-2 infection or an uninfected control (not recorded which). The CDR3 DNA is TGTGCCAGCAGCCAAGATGGCAGGTGGGACTTACACAATGAGCAGTTCTTC. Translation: CASSQDGRWDLHNEQFF.